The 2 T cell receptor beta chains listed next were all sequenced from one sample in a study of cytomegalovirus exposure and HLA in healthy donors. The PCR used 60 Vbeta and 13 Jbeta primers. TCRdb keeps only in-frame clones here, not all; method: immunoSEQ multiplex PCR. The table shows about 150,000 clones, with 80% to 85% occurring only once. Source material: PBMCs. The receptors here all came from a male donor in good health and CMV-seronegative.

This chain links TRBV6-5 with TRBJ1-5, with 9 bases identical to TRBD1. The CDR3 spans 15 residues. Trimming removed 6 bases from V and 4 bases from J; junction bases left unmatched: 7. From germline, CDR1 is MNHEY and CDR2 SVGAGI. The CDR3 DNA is TGTGCCAGCAGCAGATCCGGGACAGGGAATCAGCCCCAGCATTTT. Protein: CASSRSGTGNQPQHF.

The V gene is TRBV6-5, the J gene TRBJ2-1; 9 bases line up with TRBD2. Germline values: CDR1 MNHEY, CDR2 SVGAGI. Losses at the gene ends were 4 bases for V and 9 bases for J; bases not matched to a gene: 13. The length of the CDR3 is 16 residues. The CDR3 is CASSSSLAGGPGEQFF. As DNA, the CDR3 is TGTGCCAGCAGTTCCTCCCTCGCGGGGGGGCCCGGTGAGCAGTTCTTC.